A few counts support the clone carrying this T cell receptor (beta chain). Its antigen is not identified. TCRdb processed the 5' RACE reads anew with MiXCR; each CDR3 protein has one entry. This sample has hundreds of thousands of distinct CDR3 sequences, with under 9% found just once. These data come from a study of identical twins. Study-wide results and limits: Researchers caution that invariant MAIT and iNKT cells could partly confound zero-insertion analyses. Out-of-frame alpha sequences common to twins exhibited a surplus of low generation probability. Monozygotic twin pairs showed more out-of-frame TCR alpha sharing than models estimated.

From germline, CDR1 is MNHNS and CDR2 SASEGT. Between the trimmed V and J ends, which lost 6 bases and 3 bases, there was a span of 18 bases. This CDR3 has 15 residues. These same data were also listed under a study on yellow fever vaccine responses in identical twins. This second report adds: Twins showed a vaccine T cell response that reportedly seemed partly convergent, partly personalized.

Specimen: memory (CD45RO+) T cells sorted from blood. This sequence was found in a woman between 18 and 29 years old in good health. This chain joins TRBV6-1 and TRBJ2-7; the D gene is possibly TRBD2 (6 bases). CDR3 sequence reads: CASSSGTPRFYEQYF. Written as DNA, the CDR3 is TGTGCCAGCAGCTCTGGGACTCCACGCTTCTACGAGCAGTACTTC.